This entry is about one T cell receptor beta chain. Its target is unknown. This CDR3 has 12 amino acids. Per the germline V gene, CDR1 is MNHEY and CDR2 is SVGAGI. Trimming took 8 bases from V and 8 from J; bases not matched to a gene: 5. The data derive from a study of blood T cells in healthy people across ages. Study results and limitations: Among T cells, TCR beta diversity per million cells dropped roughly linearly as age rose. The study lacked donor CMV status, which possibly confounded expanded clonotype changes.

Combining a sample-barcoded 5' primer with a J-beta primer mix, a second PCR ran for roughly 7 to 12 cycles. TCRdb used MiXCR to reprocess the 5' RACE reads, holding one entry per CDR3 protein. The sample lists some 800,000 distinct CDR3 sequences, about 42% occurring once. This chain links TRBV6-5 with TRBJ1-2, with 10 nucleotides matching TRBD1. The material sequenced was blood. The TCR was taken from a man aged 60 to 75 in good health. The CDR3 region has the DNA TGTGCCAGCCCATGGACAGGGGGAGGCTACACCTTC. The encoded protein is CASPWTGGGYTF.